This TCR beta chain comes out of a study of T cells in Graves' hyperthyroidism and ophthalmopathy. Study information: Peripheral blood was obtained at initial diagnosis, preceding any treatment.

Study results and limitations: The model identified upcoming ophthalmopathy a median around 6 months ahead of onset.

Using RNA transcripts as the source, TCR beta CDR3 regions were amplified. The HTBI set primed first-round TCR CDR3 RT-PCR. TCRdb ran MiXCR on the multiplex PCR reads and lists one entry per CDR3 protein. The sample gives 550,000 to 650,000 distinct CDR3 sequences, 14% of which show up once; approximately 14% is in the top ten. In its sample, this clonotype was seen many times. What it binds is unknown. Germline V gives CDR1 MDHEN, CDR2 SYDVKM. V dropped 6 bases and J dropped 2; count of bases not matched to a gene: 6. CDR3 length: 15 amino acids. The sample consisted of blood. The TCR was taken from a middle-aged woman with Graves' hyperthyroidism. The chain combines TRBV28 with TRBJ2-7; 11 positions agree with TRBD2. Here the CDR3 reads CASRSGLADPYEQYF. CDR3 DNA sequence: TGTGCCAGCAGGTCGGGACTAGCGGACCCCTACGAGCAGTACTTC.